Detailed here is one TCR beta chain. Antigen: not known. TCRdb keeps only in-frame clones here, not all; method: immunoSEQ multiplex PCR. The table lists 15,000 to 20,000 clones, about 80% of them singletons. This record comes from a study of OX40 agonist ivuxolimab in advanced cancers. Study in general: Three partial responders included one hepatocellular carcinoma patient and two cutaneous melanoma patients.

Trimming shortened V by 4 bases and J by 5 bases, and 11 bases separated the two germline ends. Looked up from germline, CDR1 is MGHRA and CDR2 is YSYEKL. This CDR3 comprises 13 residues. The study, taken as a whole, reports: Still undetermined is the antigen specificity of the expanded peripheral T cells.

The source of this sequence is an adult with an advanced solid tumor such as melanoma, head and neck, liver or kidney cancer. Sequences were derived from CD4+ or CD8+ T cells sorted from blood, sampled in a trial of the OX40 agonist ivuxolimab. The J gene is TRBJ2-5, the V gene TRBV4-1; D is possibly TRBD1 (6 bases). In DNA form, the CDR3 reads TGCGCCAGCAGCCGTACAGGGTTGGAGACCCAGTACTTC. It yields the protein CASSRTGLETQYF.